Here is one T cell receptor (beta chain) with its context. Original processing methods: Amplification with reference gene primers provided the estimates of nucleated cell counts. TCRdb's table, derived via immunoSEQ multiplex PCR, lists solely in-frame clones and lacks some. V and J calls plus clone size are reproduced from that table; the DNA served to infer D and trimming. The table records around 150,000 clones, about 80% of them present only once. The data were obtained in a study of blood T cell repertoires in COVID-19. Looking at the study overall: From T cells, B-cell-depleted T cells, or PBMCs came the material, which was cDNA or gDNA.

Participants spanned ages about 18 to 90 years and resided in about 25 US areas. Participants had their cohort set by participant-reported clinical history. V trimming: 3 bases; J trimming: 0 bases; junction bases outside the gene matches: 7. Germline lookup yields CDR1 SGHNT and CDR2 YENEEA. This CDR3 is built from 16 residues. The specimen sequenced was PBMCs or T cells enriched from blood (not recorded which). The origin of this receptor is a woman in her fifties or sixties who had recovered from COVID-19. The genes are TRBV11-3 and TRBJ2-7; 8 bases are a match to TRBD1. The CDR3, as DNA: TGTGCCAGCAGCTTGAGGAGACAGGGGAGCTCCTACGAGCAGTACTTC. Its translation: CASSLRRQGSSYEQYF.